This entry lists 24 T cell receptor beta chains sequenced from one sample in a study of technical replicates of blood from several donors. Using immunoSEQ multiplex PCR, the repertoire was profiled, and TCRdb retains in-frame clones only, with some absent. The repertoire holds some 56,000 clones, with roughly 95% as singletons. Sequencing was done on a sample of PBMCs. These receptors were taken from a human donor in good health. Some clones in this sample may be carry-over from other donors' samples.

The chain uses TRBV28 and TRBJ1-3; tentative D call: TRBD1 (6 bases). Trimming took 7 bases from V and 2 from J, leaving 12 bases between them. The CDR3 consists of 14 residues. Looked up from germline, CDR1 is MDHEN and CDR2 is SYDVKM. CDR3 sequence (DNA): TGTGCCAGCATGGGGGCCAGCGCTGGAAACACCATATATTTT. Translation: CASMGASAGNTIYF.

CDR3 nucleotides: TGTGCCAGCAGTTCTCCCGGGACAGGGACCCCCCACGAGCAGTACTTC. Translation: CASSSPGTGTPHEQYF. The rearrangement uses TRBV6-5 and TRBJ2-7, with 9 bases fitting TRBD1. J was trimmed by 5 bases and V by 4 bases; bases with no gene match: 12. Germline V CDR1 and CDR2: MNHEY, SVGAGI. CDR3 size: 16 residues.

In its sample, this clone was seen a few times. The chain uses TRBV7-2 and TRBJ1-6; 10 bases map to TRBD1. The junction had 7 bases not matched to a gene; V was cut back by 6 bases and J by 8 bases. Germline-derived CDR1 and CDR2 are SGHTA and FQGNSA. CDR3 length equals 15 residues. CDR3 DNA sequence: TGTGCCAGCAGGGGGAGGACAGGGGGGCATTCACCCCTCCACTTT. Translation: CASRGRTGGHSPLHF.

This clone has only one observation. This chain joins TRBV7-3 and TRBJ2-7; 8 nucleotides line up with TRBD2. Looked up from germline, CDR1 is SGHTA and CDR2 is FQGTGA. The CDR3 contains 15 residues. J was trimmed by 4 bases and V by 2 bases; bases with no gene match: 7. CDR3: CASSLGPGGPYEQYF. The CDR3 DNA reads as TGTGCCAGCAGCTTAGGACCGGGGGGGCCATACGAGCAGTACTTC.

The chain uses TRBV2 and TRBJ1-2; TRBD1 matches at 8 bases. Trimming removed 6 bases from V and 3 bases from J; junction bases left unmatched: 3. Germline V lookup: CDR1 SNHLY, CDR2 FYNNEI. The CDR3 runs 13 residues. The CDR3: CASRMDRDYGYTF. The CDR3 DNA is TGTGCCAGCAGGATGGACAGGGACTATGGCTACACCTTC.

The chain employs TRBV5-1 and TRBJ2-5; 8 positions agree with TRBD1. The CDR3 is made up of 13 amino acids. V lost 2 bases and J lost 5; bases outside the gene matches: 2. Germline CDR1 and CDR2: SGHRS and YFSETQ. The CDR3 is CASSFRGQETQYF. In DNA form, the CDR3 reads TGCGCCAGCAGCTTCAGGGGGCAGGAGACCCAGTACTTC.

The rearrangement joins TRBV9 to TRBJ1-3; perhaps TRBD1 as D (6 bases). Germline CDR1 reads SGDLS; CDR2 reads YYNGEE. This CDR3 region has 17 residues. Between the trimmed V and J ends, which lost 4 bases and 0 bases, there was a span of 17 bases. CDR3 residues: CASSPHRDTDSGNTIYF. CDR3 nucleotides: TGTGCCAGCAGCCCCCACCGGGACACCGACTCTGGAAACACCATATATTTT.

There are a few counts of this clone. The rearrangement joins TRBV23-1 to TRBJ1-1, with TRBD1 as a possible D gene (6 bases). TRBV23-1 falls under the ORF class, with uncertain function. V lost 0 bases, J lost 1 base, and 18 bases lay in between. This CDR3 spans 18 amino acids. This chain's CDR3 is CASSQSYDSRGGNTEAFF. Here the CDR3 DNA reads TGCGCCAGCAGTCAATCGTATGACTCCCGAGGGGGGAACACTGAAGCTTTCTTT.

The chain has TRBV6-1 and TRBJ1-5; D is perhaps TRBD1 (6 bases). V shed 0 bases and J shed 2 bases, with 17 bases lying between them. This CDR3 has 18 residues. Germline lookup yields CDR1 MNHNS and CDR2 SASEGT. The CDR3 DNA sequence: TGTGCCAGCAGTGAAGCAGTGGATCGCAACAGGGGCAATCAGCCCCAGCATTTT. Amino acids: CASSEAVDRNRGNQPQHF.

This clone came up once. The chain joins TRBV4-3 to TRBJ1-1; D perhaps matches TRBD1 (5 bases). The CDR3 totals 16 residues. Per germline, CDR1 LGHNA and CDR2 YSLEER. Trimming stripped 0 bases from V and 0 bases from J, with 11 bases between. Here the CDR3 DNA reads TGCGCCAGCAGCCAAGATACCCAGGGTATGAACACTGAAGCTTTCTTT. It yields the protein CASSQDTQGMNTEAFF.

This rearrangement joins TRBV25-1 to TRBJ2-5, with D possibly matching TRBD1 (6 bases). Trimming stripped 1 base from V and 5 bases from J, with 14 bases between. CDR1 MGHDK and CDR2 SYGVNS come from the germline V gene. The CDR3 runs to 15 residues. CDR3 coding DNA: TGTGCCAGCAGTGAATCAAGGGGGATGGGGGAGACCCAGTACTTC. This encodes CASSESRGMGETQYF.

V gene TRBV7-6 combines with J gene TRBJ2-3; TRBD2 matches at 9 bases. V dropped 3 bases and J dropped 6; count of bases not matched to a gene: 4. Germline V gives CDR1 SGHVS, CDR2 FNYEAQ. This CDR3 contains 14 residues. CDR3 sequence (DNA): TGTGCCAGCAGCTTGAGCGGGGGGCCTGATACGCAGTATTTT. It is translated as CASSLSGGPDTQYF.

The chain recombines TRBV2 with TRBJ2-1; 8 bases align to TRBD1. The CDR3 runs to 15 residues. V lost 0 bases, J lost 9 bases, and 7 bases stayed unmatched. Per germline, CDR1 SNHLY and CDR2 FYNNEI. In nucleotides, the CDR3 is TGTGCCAGCAGTGAAGCTCGGACAGGGTCGGGTGAGCAGTTCTTC. Encoded protein: CASSEARTGSGEQFF.

V is TRBV14 and J is TRBJ2-1; weak D call: TRBD2 (8 bases). CDR1 and CDR2 (germline): SGHDN, FVKESK. CDR3 size: 15 residues. Trimming stripped 1 base from V and 4 bases from J, with 11 bases between. The CDR3 here is CASSQVAGQYNEQFF. The DNA for the CDR3 is TGTGCCAGCAGCCAAGTAGCGGGACAGTACAATGAGCAGTTCTTC.

Here the CDR3 DNA reads TGTGCCAGCAATAGCCTAACGAACACCGGGGAGCTGTTTTTT. Its translation: CASNSLTNTGELFF. The rearrangement uses TRBV27 and TRBJ2-2; the D is unclear. Germline V gene data show CDR1 as MNHEY and CDR2 as SMNVEV (reference sequence). V shed 7 bases and J shed 0 bases, with 9 bases lying between them. The CDR3 is 14 amino acids.

In DNA, the CDR3 is TGTGCCACCAGCAGAGATCCGCTAGCGGGATCCTACAATGAGCAGTTCTTC. This sequence encodes CATSRDPLAGSYNEQFF. The chain employs TRBV15 and TRBJ2-1; 9 bases fit TRBD2. The CDR3 runs 17 residues. With V trimmed by 0 bases and J by 1 base, 4 bases remained unmatched. Per the germline V gene, CDR1 is LNHNV and CDR2 is YYDKDF (reference sequence).

CDR3 loop: CASSRTSGLQETQYF. CDR3 nucleotide sequence: TGTGCCAGCAGCCGGACTAGCGGACTCCAAGAGACCCAGTACTTC. The chain uses TRBV7-3 and TRBJ2-5, with TRBD2 matching 10 bases. Germline values: CDR1 SGHTA, CDR2 FQGTGA. The CDR3 runs to 15 residues. The trim removed 5 bases at V and 1 base at J, leaving 4 bases unmatched.

The V gene is TRBV15, the J gene TRBJ2-5, with D perhaps matching TRBD1 (5 bases). The germline V gene has CDR1 LNHNV and CDR2 YYDKDF (reference sequence). The CDR3 is made up of 15 amino acids. With 0 bases removed from V and 5 bases from J, the gap between germline ends came to 13 bases. For the CDR3, the DNA is TGTGCCACCAGCAGAGACCAGGGTTCCACGGAGACCCAGTACTTC. This gives the protein CATSRDQGSTETQYF.

Written as DNA, the CDR3 is TGTGCCAGCAGCTCGGAGGGCCCCACCTACAATGAGCAGTTCTTC. Its translation: CASSSEGPTYNEQFF. The genes are TRBV7-9 and TRBJ2-1; tentative D call: TRBD2 (6 bases). Germline V CDR1 and CDR2: SEHNR, FQNEAQ (reference sequence). The CDR3 consists of 15 residues. V dropped 4 bases and J dropped 2 bases, with 12 bases sitting between them.

This chain connects TRBV7-9 to TRBJ2-7; D possibly corresponds to TRBD1 (6 bases). CDR3 length: 14 amino acids. Per germline, CDR1 SEHNR and CDR2 FQNEAQ (reference sequence). V lost 5 bases to trimming and J lost 2 bases, with 13 bases between them. CDR3 loop: CASSRRDTPYEQYF. DNA for the CDR3: TGTGCCAGCAGCCGCCGGGACACCCCCTACGAGCAGTACTTC.

This chain joins TRBV10-3 and TRBJ2-5; D unclear. Germline V lookup: CDR1 ENHRY, CDR2 SYGVKD. The CDR3 length is 13 residues. V was pared by 0 bases and J by 4 bases, with 6 bases between. In DNA, the CDR3 is TGTGCCATCAGTGAGTCCCCTTCAGAGACCCAGTACTTC. As protein: CAISESPSETQYF.

The chain uses TRBV27 and TRBJ2-6, with TRBD1 identical over 11 bases. The length of the CDR3 is 18 residues. V shed 2 bases, J shed 2 bases, and the junction held 5 bases outside the gene matches. CDR1 is MNHEY and CDR2 is SMNVEV in the germline V gene (reference sequence). The CDR3 DNA sequence: TGTGCCAGCAGTTTAATAGGGGACAGGGGGGCTGGGGCCAACGTCCTGACTTTC. As protein: CASSLIGDRGAGANVLTF. Based on the CDR3 plus reference TRBV27 and TRBJ2-6, the full variable domain is EAQVTQNPRYLITVTGKKLTVTCSQNMNHEYMSWYRQDPGLGLRQIYYSMNVEVTDKGDVPEGYKVSRKEKRNFPLILESPSPNQTSLYFCASSLIGDRGAGANVLTFGAGSRLTVL.

The V and J genes are TRBV13 and TRBJ2-7; TRBD2 might be the D (6 bases). The CDR3 runs 14 residues. CDR1 PRHDT and CDR2 FYEKMQ come from the germline V gene (reference sequence). Trimming pared 3 bases from V and 0 bases from J, leaving 9 bases between. CDR3 bases: TGTGCCAGCAGCTTGGGGGGTAGCTCCTACGAGCAGTACTTC. Translating gives CASSLGGSSYEQYF. The full variable domain, with the rest looked up from reference TRBV13 and TRBJ2-7, is AAGVIQSPRHLIKEKRETATLKCYPIPRHDTVYWYQQGPGQDPQFLISFYEKMQSDKGSIPDRFSAQQFSDYHSELNMSSLELGDSALYFCASSLGGSSYEQYFGPGTRLTVT.

The gene calls are TRBV7-2 and TRBJ2-2; no clear D gene. Looked up from germline, CDR1 is SGHTA and CDR2 is FQGNSA. Trimming removed 5 bases at V and 7 bases at J, with 11 bases between. CDR3 length: 13 amino acids. The CDR3 DNA reads as TGTGCCAGCAGCCTCCAGTATTTCGGGGAGCTGTTTTTT. Amino acid sequence: CASSLQYFGELFF.